Listed here are 19 T cell receptor beta chains from one sample, sequenced in a study of Ad26.COV2.S vaccination and SARS-CoV-2 variants. The treatment denotes: 15 to 20 received Ad26.COV2.S at low or high dose, single or two shots; roughly 5 received placebo; per-sample allocation not given. At day 63 after the first vaccine or placebo injection, samples were drawn. Generated by immunoSEQ multiplex PCR, the TCRdb table keeps only in-frame clones and is missing some. Of 410,000 or so clones in the sample, around 90% were seen once. The specimen was peripheral blood, collected in a trial of Ad26.COV2.S vaccine versus placebo. These receptors all come from a person between 18 and 65 years old who received the Ad26.COV2.S COVID-19 vaccine or a placebo.

A note on this clone: At the DNA level, this CDR3 is encoded by other sequences in the same sample as well. The chain carries TRBV12-3 or TRBV12-4 and TRBJ1-2; D remains unclear. The CDR3 consists of 13 residues. Trimming pared 1 base from V and 2 bases from J, leaving 5 bases between. CDR3 residues: CASSLGGNYGYTF. Here the CDR3 DNA reads TGTGCCAGCAGTTTAGGCGGAAACTATGGCTACACCTTC.

The genes are TRBV18 and TRBJ2-2; 10 bases fit TRBD2. The CDR3 length is 16 residues. Germline loops: CDR1 KGHSH, CDR2 LQKENI. The J segment lost 4 bases and the V segment lost 3 bases, leaving 5 bases of the junction unmatched. This CDR3 reads CASSPFEREGTGELFF. Written as DNA, the CDR3 is TGTGCCAGCTCACCGTTCGAGCGGGAGGGCACCGGGGAGCTGTTTTTT. The variable domain in full, completed from reference TRBV18 and TRBJ2-2, reads NAGVMQNPRHLVRRRGQEARLRCSPMKGHSHVYWYRQLPEEGLKFMVYLQKENIIDESGMPKERFSAEFPKEGPSILRIQQVVRGDSAAYFCASSPFEREGTGELFFGEGSRLTVL.

This chain joins TRBV6-1 and TRBJ1-1; D call uncertain. CDR3 length: 14 residues. Germline CDR1 reads MNHNS; CDR2 reads SASEGT. V lost 7 bases and J 0 bases, leaving 12 bases between the germline ends. The CDR3 loop is CASTDTSMNTEAFF. DNA for the CDR3: TGTGCCAGCACAGACACAAGTATGAACACTGAAGCTTTCTTT.

The DNA for the CDR3 is TGTGCCAGCAGCGTAGATTTCCGGGAAGACCCGAGCTCTGGAAACACCATATATTTT. Translation: CASSVDFREDPSSGNTIYF. V usage is TRBV9 and J usage is TRBJ1-3; D gene unclear. This CDR3 spans 19 amino acids. The V gene lost 0 bases and the J gene lost 0 bases, with 19 bases spanning the gap. Germline assignment: CDR1 SGDLS and CDR2 YYNGEE.

The gene calls are TRBV9 and TRBJ2-7; 14 bases map to TRBD2. The CDR3 is 17 residues long. Germline V gives CDR1 SGDLS, CDR2 YYNGEE. The V gene end was trimmed by 4 bases and the J gene end by 4 bases; junction bases not matched to a gene: 10. CDR3 sequence: CASSPGTSGRWVYEQYF. The DNA of the CDR3 is TGTGCCAGCAGCCCAGGGACTAGCGGGAGATGGGTTTACGAGCAGTACTTC.

The chain employs TRBV7-3 and TRBJ1-2; D gene unclear. The V end lost 5 bases, the J end lost 6 bases, and 16 bases lay between the germline ends. The germline V gene encodes CDR1 SGHTA and CDR2 FQGTGA. This CDR3 has 14 amino acids. The CDR3 DNA sequence: TGTGCCAGCAGCCCCGGGCAGTCGAATGATGGCTACACCTTC. Translating gives CASSPGQSNDGYTF.

This chain uses TRBV19 with TRBJ2-2, with 11 nucleotides matching TRBD2. The junction had 5 bases not matched to a gene; V was cut back by 6 bases and J by 2 bases. The CDR3 runs 16 residues. Germline V CDR1 and CDR2: LNHDA, SQIVND (reference sequence). This chain's CDR3 is CASSRTSGGNTGELFF. The DNA for the CDR3 is TGTGCCAGTAGCAGAACTAGCGGGGGAAACACCGGGGAGCTGTTTTTT.

This clone was seen a single time. The CDR3 here is CASSQLGLAGGGTGELFF. The DNA of the CDR3 is TGCGCCAGCAGCCAGCTGGGACTAGCGGGAGGGGGCACCGGGGAGCTGTTTTTT. This rearrangement joins TRBV4-3 to TRBJ2-2; 16 positions agree with TRBD2. CDR3 length: 18 residues. Germline V gene sequence: CDR1 LGHNA, CDR2 YSLEER. V lost 3 bases and J lost 4; bases outside the gene matches: 5.

V and J are TRBV29-1 and TRBJ2-2; a weak D match, TRBD1 (5 bases). Trimming removed 3 bases from V and 0 bases from J, with 5 bases in between. Germline V gene sequence: CDR1 SQVTM, CDR2 ANQGSEA. The CDR3 is 13 amino acids. CDR3 coding DNA: TGCAGCGTTGACAGGGCGAACACCGGGGAGCTGTTTTTT. Translation: CSVDRANTGELFF.

The CDR3 DNA reads as TGTGCCAGCAGCCCTCCCCCAGACTGGACGAGCTCCTACAATGAGCAGTTCTTC. It specifies CASSPPPDWTSSYNEQFF. V gene TRBV11-2 combines with J gene TRBJ2-1, with D hard to call. V lost 5 bases and J lost 0, with 20 bases in between. CDR3 size: 18 residues. The V gene's germline CDR1 is SGHAT and CDR2 FQNNGV.

This clone was seen only once. The same CDR3 is also encoded by other DNA sequences in this sample. This chain links TRBV5-1 with TRBJ2-3; 8 positions match TRBD2. Germline V CDR1 and CDR2: SGHRS, YFSETQ. CDR3 length equals 14 residues. J gave up 3 bases and V 1 base, and 1 base lay outside the gene matches. The CDR3 reads CASSLSGSTDTQYF. The CDR3 DNA follows: TGCGCCAGCAGCTTGAGCGGGAGTACAGATACGCAGTATTTT.

The rearrangement uses TRBV6-5 and TRBJ1-4; D is possibly TRBD1 (5 bases). The germline CDR1 and CDR2 sequences are MNHEY and SVGAGI. Trimming took 4 bases from V and 7 from J, leaving 13 bases between them. CDR3 length: 14 residues. CDR3 residues: CASSWGSVSEKLFF. The CDR3 DNA sequence: TGTGCCAGCAGTTGGGGGAGTGTTAGTGAAAAACTGTTTTTT.

In regard to this clone: The sample has other DNA sequences that encode this CDR3 too. This chain links TRBV5-4 with TRBJ2-7, with D unclear. With 0 bases removed from V and 2 bases from J, the gap between germline ends came to 6 bases. Germline CDR1 and CDR2: SGHNT and YYREEE (reference sequence). The CDR3 has 13 amino acids. DNA for the CDR3: TGTGCCAGCAGCTTGGGCGGTACCTACGAGCAGTACTTC. This encodes CASSLGGTYEQYF.

In this sample, this clone turned up once. The V call is TRBV7-8, the J call TRBJ1-6; D perhaps matches TRBD1 (6 bases). The CDR3 covers 15 residues. Per germline, CDR1 SGHVS and CDR2 FQNEAQ. The germline V and J ends were trimmed by 6 bases and 5 bases, with 14 bases remaining between them. The CDR3 DNA reads TGTGCCAGCAGACTTACGGACAGAGATAATTCACCCCTCCACTTT. It is translated as CASRLTDRDNSPLHF.

The rearrangement links TRBV28 to TRBJ1-6; D uncertain. This CDR3 region has 12 residues. V lost 8 bases, J lost 9 bases, and 11 bases lay in between. The germline V gene encodes CDR1 MDHEN and CDR2 SYDVKM. The CDR3 DNA is TGTGCCAGCGGGCAGGAAATTTCACCCCTCCACTTT. Its translation is CASGQEISPLHF.

The chain recombines TRBV9 with TRBJ2-3; 9 nucleotides match TRBD2. Trimming took 3 bases from V and 4 from J; bases not matched to a gene: 9. Germline CDR1 reads SGDLS; CDR2 reads YYNGEE. The length of the CDR3 is 16 residues. Written as DNA, the CDR3 is TGTGCCAGCAGCGCCCTTAGCGGGAGTGGCGCAGATACGCAGTATTTT. Translated, it gives CASSALSGSGADTQYF. The full variable domain, its missing parts supplied by reference TRBV9 and TRBJ2-3, is DSGVTQTPKHLITATGQRVTLRCSPRSGDLSVYWYQQSLDQGLQFLIQYYNGEERAKGNILERFSAQQFPDLHSELNLSSLELGDSALYFCASSALSGSGADTQYFGPGTRLTVL.

The rearrangement joins TRBV28 to TRBJ2-5; 11 bases fit TRBD2. V dropped 2 bases and J dropped 3; count of bases not matched to a gene: 14. The CDR3 runs 19 residues. Germline lookup yields CDR1 MDHEN and CDR2 SYDVKM. The DNA for the CDR3 is TGTGCCAGCAGTTTAAAGTTTGTAGGGACTAGCGGTGGGGAAGAGACCCAGTACTTC. This sequence encodes CASSLKFVGTSGGEETQYF.

The chain couples TRBV4-3 to TRBJ2-1; D call uncertain. CDR1 LGHNA and CDR2 YSLEER come from the germline V gene. Trimming removed 1 base at V and 8 bases at J, with 9 bases between. The CDR3 consists of 13 residues. The CDR3 here is CASSQGGSYEQFF. The CDR3 nucleotides are TGCGCCAGCAGCCAAGGGGGTAGCTATGAGCAGTTCTTC.

V is TRBV19 and J is TRBJ1-5; unclear D gene. V lost 7 bases to trimming and J lost 0 bases, with 10 bases between them. The germline V gene encodes CDR1 LNHDA and CDR2 SQIVND (reference sequence). The CDR3 spans 14 residues. The CDR3 region is CASMVGYSNQPQHF. In DNA form, the CDR3 reads TGTGCCAGTATGGTGGGGTATAGCAATCAGCCCCAGCATTTT. The whole variable domain, filled in from reference TRBV19 and TRBJ1-5, reads DGGITQSPKYLFRKEGQNVTLSCEQNLNHDAMYWYRQDPGQGLRLIYYSQIVNDFQKGDIAEGYSVSREKKESFPLTVTSAQKNPTAFYLCASMVGYSNQPQHFGDGTRLSIL.